This entry lists 10 T cell receptor beta chains sequenced from one sample in a study of T cell repertoires in cytomegalovirus infection. These receptors have no identified antigens. MiXCR, applied by TCRdb to the reads, yields one record per CDR3 protein. The data show about 890,000 distinct CDR3 sequences, with roughly 30% seen just once and around 15% held by the top ten. The sequencing here drew on cultured CD8+ T cells from PBMCs, taken from culture after CMV antigen stimulation. These receptors originate from a human donor in good health (CMV status not recorded). Some clones in this sample may be carry-over from other donors' samples.

There are a few counts of this clonotype. This chain links TRBV4-2 with TRBJ2-5; 8 nucleotides line up with TRBD2. This CDR3 contains 16 residues. With 1 base clipped from V and 1 base from J, the junction kept 5 bases outside the gene matches. Per germline, CDR1 LGHNA and CDR2 YNFKEQ. In DNA, the CDR3 is TGTGCCAGCAGCCAAGGTAGCGGGGTCGGCCAAGAGACCCAGTACTTC. It translates to CASSQGSGVGQETQYF.

This clonotype was detected only a few times. The genes are TRBV7-2 and TRBJ2-5, with 12 bases that match TRBD2. The CDR3 extends over 17 amino acids. V lost 3 bases and J lost 5; bases outside the gene matches: 10. Germline CDR1 SGHTA, CDR2 FQGNSA. CDR3 bases: TGTGCCAGCAGCTTCCCGACTAGCGGGGGCCCCCACGAGACCCAGTACTTC. Amino acids: CASSFPTSGGPHETQYF.

This clonotype appeared a single time. The chain couples TRBV20-1 to TRBJ2-7; 12 nucleotides match TRBD2. V gave up 5 bases and J gave up 2 bases; unmatched junction bases: 7. The CDR3 extends over 15 amino acids. Germline V CDR1 and CDR2: DFQATT, SNEGSKA (reference sequence). CDR3 DNA: TGCAGTGCTGCCCCACTAGCGGGGGGACCCTACGAGCAGTACGTC. As protein: CSAAPLAGGPYEQYV.

The chain joins TRBV27 to TRBJ2-3, with D maybe TRBD1 (5 bases). Germline CDR1 and CDR2: MNHEY and SMNVEV (reference sequence). V was clipped by 7 bases and J by 4 bases, with 15 bases between them. The CDR3 spans 14 residues. The CDR3 spells CASTPLGAADTQYF. The CDR3 DNA sequence: TGTGCCAGCACTCCCCTAGGGGCAGCAGATACGCAGTATTTT.

A word on this clonotype: An end of the junction does not agree with germline; a read error may underlie this. V is TRBV6-5 and J is TRBJ2-3; 12 bases agree with TRBD2. The CDR3 consists of 16 residues. Germline V gives CDR1 MNHEY, CDR2 SVGAGI. The CDR3 loop is CANSFTSGGSRDTQYF. CDR3 bases: TGTGCCAACAGTTTTACTAGCGGGGGGAGTAGGGATACGCAGTATTTT.

This sequence joins TRBV2 and TRBJ1-6, with D unclear. Germline V gives CDR1 SNHLY, CDR2 FYNNEI. Between the trimmed V and J ends, which lost 4 bases and 7 bases, there was a span of 2 bases. This CDR3 contains 11 residues. CDR3 in DNA: TGTGCCAGCAGTGGCAATTCACCCCTCCACTTT. Amino acid sequence: CASSGNSPLHF. Variable domain in full (rest from reference TRBV2 and TRBJ1-6): EPEVTQTPSHQVTQMGQEVILRCVPISNHLYFYWYRQILGQKVEFLVSFYNNEISEKSEIFDDQFSVERPDGSNFTLKIRSTKLEDSAMYFCASSGNSPLHFGNGTRLTVT.

In its sample, this clonotype was seen many times. V is TRBV7-9 and J is TRBJ2-4, with no clear D. The germline V and J ends were trimmed by 4 bases and 5 bases, with 9 bases remaining between them. The germline gives CDR1 SEHNR, CDR2 FQNEAQ (reference sequence). The CDR3 is made up of 13 amino acids. In nucleotides, the CDR3 is TGTGCCAGCAGCTCCAGTGGGGAAAACATTCAGTACTTC. Its translation is CASSSSGENIQYF.

The rearrangement joins TRBV12-3 or TRBV12-4 to TRBJ1-5; 11 positions match TRBD1. V lost 7 bases to trimming and J lost 1 base; unmatched junction nucleotides: 9. CDR3 size: 17 residues. The DNA of the CDR3 is TGTGCCAGCACCTTTGGGGGACAGGGGGGGAGCAATCAGCCCCAGCATTTT. Translation: CASTFGGQGGSNQPQHF.

V usage is TRBV6-2 or TRBV6-3 and J usage is TRBJ2-7, with D maybe TRBD1 (6 bases). Looked up from germline, CDR1 is MNHEY and CDR2 is SVGEGT. The V end was cut by 2 bases, the J end by 2 bases, with 19 bases between. This CDR3 region has 17 residues. The chain's CDR3 is CASSYGDFQGQPYEQYV. CDR3 in DNA: TGTGCCAGCAGTTACGGCGATTTTCAGGGGCAGCCCTACGAGCAGTACGTC.

This clonotype was observed a few times. The J gene is TRBJ1-1, the V gene TRBV7-9, with a tentative D call TRBD1 (5 bases). The CDR3 totals 14 residues. Germline CDR1 and CDR2: SEHNR and FQNEAQ (reference sequence). Trimming cost V 8 bases and J 1 base, with 14 bases left between them. The CDR3 bases are TGTGCCAGCTCGGTTCAGGGAAGGAACACTGAAGCTTTCTTT. It is translated as CASSVQGRNTEAFF.